A single sample is the source of the 6 T cell receptor beta chains below, sequenced in a study of T-cell reconstitution after alpha-beta-depleted transplantation in children. As it was prepared, the TCRbeta library received unique molecular identifiers. TCRdb redid the calling of the PCR reads with MiXCR, one entry per CDR3 protein. The table lists around 700,000 distinct CDR3 sequences, roughly 14% of them singletons. The material sequenced was PBMCs, taken before TCRalphabeta/CD19-depleted stem cell transplant. Source of these receptors: a girl aged 2 to 9 with congenital amegakaryocytic thrombocytopenia, due to receive a stem cell transplant.

Only a few counts were recorded for this clonotype. The rearrangement joins TRBV21-1 to TRBJ2-7. TRBV21-1 is a pseudogene. The CDR3 length is 14 residues. CDR3 loop: CASVRGQGPYEQYF. The CDR3 DNA reads as TGTGCCAGCGTCAGAGGACAGGGCCCCTACGAGCAGTACTTC.

This clonotype appeared many times. This chain links TRBV21-1 with TRBJ2-1. TRBV21-1 counts as a pseudogene. This CDR3 is 13 amino acids long. CDR3 coding DNA: TGTGCCAGCAGCAAACCTCGACACGATGAGCAGTTCTTC. Translation gives CASSKPRHDEQFF.

This clonotype was counted between two and nine times. Relative to the germline gene, one junction end is altered; a read error may explain this. The chain has TRBV29-1 and TRBJ2-5; no clear D gene. The length of the CDR3 is 11 residues. The V gene's germline CDR1 is SQVTM and CDR2 ANQGSEA. The CDR3 is CSVNAAETKYF. CDR3 coding DNA: TGCAGCGTTAATGCGGCGGAGACCAAGTACTTC.

This clonotype was seen at least ten times. The CDR3 DNA sequence: TGCAGTGCTAAAGGGACAGAAGAGACCCAGTACTTC. It yields the protein CSAKGTEETQYF. The chain employs TRBV20-1 and TRBJ2-5, with 7 nucleotides matching TRBD1. Germline lookup yields CDR1 DFQATT and CDR2 SNEGSKA (reference sequence). This CDR3 comprises 12 residues. V lost 4 bases, J lost 3 bases, and 2 bases stayed unmatched.

This clonotype appeared many times. The chain recombines TRBV6-1 with TRBJ2-4, with a possible D match to TRBD2 (7 bases). This CDR3 is 17 amino acids long. V shed 2 bases and J shed 1 base, with 15 bases lying between them. Germline values: CDR1 MNHNS, CDR2 SASEGT. CDR3 nucleotides: TGTGCCAGCAGTGAATTAGGGGGGGCCCTTGCCAAAAACATTCAGTACTTC. It translates to CASSELGGALAKNIQYF.

At least ten counts were recorded for this clonotype. The genes are TRBV5-1 and TRBJ2-7, with 8 bases fitting TRBD2. The trim removed 2 bases at V and 5 bases at J, leaving 9 bases unmatched. The CDR3 has 15 residues. Germline V lookup: CDR1 SGHRS, CDR2 YFSETQ. The CDR3 sequence is CASSFDSGIIDEQYF. DNA for the CDR3: TGCGCCAGCAGCTTCGATAGCGGGATAATCGACGAGCAGTACTTC.